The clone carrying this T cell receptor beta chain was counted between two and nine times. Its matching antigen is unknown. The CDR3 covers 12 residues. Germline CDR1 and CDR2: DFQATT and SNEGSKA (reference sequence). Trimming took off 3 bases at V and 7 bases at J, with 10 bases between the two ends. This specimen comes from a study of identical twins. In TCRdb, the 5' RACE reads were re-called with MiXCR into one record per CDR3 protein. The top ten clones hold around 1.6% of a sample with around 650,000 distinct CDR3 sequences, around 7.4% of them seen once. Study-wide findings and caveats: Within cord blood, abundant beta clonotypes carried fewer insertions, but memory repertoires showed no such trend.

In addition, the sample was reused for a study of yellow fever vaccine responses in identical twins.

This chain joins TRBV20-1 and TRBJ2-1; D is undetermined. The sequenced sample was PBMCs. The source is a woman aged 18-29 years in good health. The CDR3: CSASLGSNEQFF. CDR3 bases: TGCAGTGCTAGTCTTGGGTCAAATGAGCAGTTCTTC.